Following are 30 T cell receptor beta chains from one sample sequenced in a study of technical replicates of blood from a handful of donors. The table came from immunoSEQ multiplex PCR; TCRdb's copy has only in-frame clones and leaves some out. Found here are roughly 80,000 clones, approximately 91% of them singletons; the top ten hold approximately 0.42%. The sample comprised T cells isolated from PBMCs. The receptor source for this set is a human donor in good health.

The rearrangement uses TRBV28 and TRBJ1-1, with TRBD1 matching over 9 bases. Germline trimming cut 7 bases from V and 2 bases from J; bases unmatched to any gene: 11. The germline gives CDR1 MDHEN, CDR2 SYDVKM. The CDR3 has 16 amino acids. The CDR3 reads CASTWGTGSFNTEAFF. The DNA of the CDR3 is TGTGCCAGCACCTGGGGGACAGGGTCATTTAACACTGAAGCTTTCTTT.

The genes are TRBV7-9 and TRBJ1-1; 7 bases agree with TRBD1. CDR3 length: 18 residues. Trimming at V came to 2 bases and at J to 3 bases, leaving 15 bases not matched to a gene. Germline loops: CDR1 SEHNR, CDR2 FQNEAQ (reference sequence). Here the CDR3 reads CASSLWGTDPGKDTEAFF. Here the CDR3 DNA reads TGTGCCAGCAGCTTATGGGGGACAGACCCGGGTAAGGACACTGAAGCTTTCTTT. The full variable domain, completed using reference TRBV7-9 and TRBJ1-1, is DTGVSQNPRHKITKRGQNVTFRCDPISEHNRLYWYRQTLGQGPEFLTYFQNEAQLEKSRLLSDRFSAERPKGSFSTLEIQRTEQGDSAMYLCASSLWGTDPGKDTEAFFGQGTRLTVV.

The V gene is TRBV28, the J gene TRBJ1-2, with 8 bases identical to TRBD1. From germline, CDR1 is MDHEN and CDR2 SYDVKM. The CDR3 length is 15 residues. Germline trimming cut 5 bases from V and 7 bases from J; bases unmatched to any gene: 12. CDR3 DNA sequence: TGTGCCAGCAGTATCCCATTGATCAGGGGGCCTGGCTACACCTTC. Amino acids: CASSIPLIRGPGYTF.

The CDR3: CASSEAIVNGDTQYF. The CDR3 nucleotides read TGTGCCAGCAGTGAAGCCATAGTCAACGGAGATACGCAGTATTTT. The genes are TRBV2 and TRBJ2-3, with D hard to call. Germline CDR1 is SNHLY and CDR2 is FYNNEI. Trimming left V 0 bases short and J 5 bases short, with 12 bases between. This CDR3 contains 15 residues. Looking up the rest from reference TRBV2 and TRBJ2-3 gives the full variable domain: EPEVTQTPSHQVTQMGQEVILRCVPISNHLYFYWYRQILGQKVEFLVSFYNNEISEKSEIFDDQFSVERPDGSNFTLKIRSTKLEDSAMYFCASSEAIVNGDTQYFGPGTRLTVL.

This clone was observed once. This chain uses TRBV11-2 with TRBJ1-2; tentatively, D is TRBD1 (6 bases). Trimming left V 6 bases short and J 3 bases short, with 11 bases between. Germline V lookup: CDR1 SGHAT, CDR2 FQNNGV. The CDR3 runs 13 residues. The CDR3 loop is CASRQGLYYGYTF. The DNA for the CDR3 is TGTGCCAGCAGACAGGGCCTATACTATGGCTACACCTTC.

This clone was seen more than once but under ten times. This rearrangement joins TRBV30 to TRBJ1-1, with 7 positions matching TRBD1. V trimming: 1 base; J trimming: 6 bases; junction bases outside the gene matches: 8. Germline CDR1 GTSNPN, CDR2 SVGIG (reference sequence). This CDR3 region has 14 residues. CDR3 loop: CAWSASQGGAEAFF. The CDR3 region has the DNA TGTGCCTGGAGTGCTTCGCAGGGGGGAGCTGAAGCTTTCTTT.

Here the CDR3 DNA reads TGTGCCAGCAGCTTGGTGGGAGTTAACGACGAGCAGTACTTC. As protein: CASSLVGVNDEQYF. The rearrangement uses TRBV5-4 and TRBJ2-7; D is perhaps TRBD2 (5 bases). The CDR3 runs to 14 residues. V was shortened by 0 bases and J by 5 bases, with 12 bases between the two germline ends. Looked up from germline, CDR1 is SGHNT and CDR2 is YYREEE (reference sequence).

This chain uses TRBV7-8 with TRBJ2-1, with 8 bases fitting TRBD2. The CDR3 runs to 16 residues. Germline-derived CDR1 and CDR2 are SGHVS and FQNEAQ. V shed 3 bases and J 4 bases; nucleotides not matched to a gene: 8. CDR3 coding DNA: TGTGCCAGCAGCTTTCCGGGGGGGACTAAATACAATGAGCAGTTCTTC. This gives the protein CASSFPGGTKYNEQFF. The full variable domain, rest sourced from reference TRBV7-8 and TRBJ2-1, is GAGVSQSPRYKVAKRGQDVALRCDPISGHVSLFWYQQALGQGPEFLTYFQNEAQLDKSGLPSDRFFAERPEGSVSTLKIQRTQQEDSAVYLCASSFPGGTKYNEQFFGPGTRLTVL.

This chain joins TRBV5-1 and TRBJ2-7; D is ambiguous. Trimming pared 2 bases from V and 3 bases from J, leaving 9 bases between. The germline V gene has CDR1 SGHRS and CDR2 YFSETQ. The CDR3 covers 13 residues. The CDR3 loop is CASSFSPVYEQYF. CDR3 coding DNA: TGCGCCAGCAGCTTTTCGCCGGTCTACGAGCAGTACTTC.

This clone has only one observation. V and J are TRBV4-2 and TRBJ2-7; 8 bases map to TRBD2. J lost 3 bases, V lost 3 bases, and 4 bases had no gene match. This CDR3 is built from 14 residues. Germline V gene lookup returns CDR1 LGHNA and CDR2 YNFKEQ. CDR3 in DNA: TGTGCCAGCAGCCAGGGTCTAGCGGGCTACGAGCAGTACTTC. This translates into CASSQGLAGYEQYF.

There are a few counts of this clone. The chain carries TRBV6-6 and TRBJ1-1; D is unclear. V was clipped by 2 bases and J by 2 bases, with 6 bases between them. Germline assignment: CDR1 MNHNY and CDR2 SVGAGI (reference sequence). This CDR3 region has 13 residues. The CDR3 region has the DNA TGTGCCAGCAGTTACGTCCAAAACACTGAAGCTTTCTTT. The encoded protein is CASSYVQNTEAFF.

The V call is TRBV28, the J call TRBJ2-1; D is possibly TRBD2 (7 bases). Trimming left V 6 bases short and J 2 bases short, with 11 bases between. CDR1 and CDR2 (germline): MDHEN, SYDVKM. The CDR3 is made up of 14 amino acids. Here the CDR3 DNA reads TGTGCCAGCAGCGGGGGGCTCACCTACAATGAGCAGTTCTTC. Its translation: CASSGGLTYNEQFF.

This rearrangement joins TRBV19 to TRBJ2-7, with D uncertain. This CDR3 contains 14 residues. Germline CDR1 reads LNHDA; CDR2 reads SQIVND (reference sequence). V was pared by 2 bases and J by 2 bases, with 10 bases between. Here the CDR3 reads CASSIPGTTYEQYF. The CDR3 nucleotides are TGTGCCAGTAGTATACCAGGAACCACCTACGAGCAGTACTTC.

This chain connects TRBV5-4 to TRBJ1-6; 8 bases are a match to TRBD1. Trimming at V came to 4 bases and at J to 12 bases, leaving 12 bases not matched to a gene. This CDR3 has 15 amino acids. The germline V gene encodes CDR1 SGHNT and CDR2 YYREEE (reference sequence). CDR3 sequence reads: CASSPLTGATRPLHF. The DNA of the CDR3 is TGTGCCAGCAGCCCTTTGACAGGGGCCACTAGACCCCTCCACTTT.

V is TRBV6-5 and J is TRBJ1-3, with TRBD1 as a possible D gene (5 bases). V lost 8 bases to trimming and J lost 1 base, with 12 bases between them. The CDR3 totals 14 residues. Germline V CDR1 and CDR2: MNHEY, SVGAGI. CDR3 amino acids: CASRDYLSGNTIYF. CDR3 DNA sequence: TGTGCCAGCCGGGACTATCTTTCTGGAAACACCATATATTTT.

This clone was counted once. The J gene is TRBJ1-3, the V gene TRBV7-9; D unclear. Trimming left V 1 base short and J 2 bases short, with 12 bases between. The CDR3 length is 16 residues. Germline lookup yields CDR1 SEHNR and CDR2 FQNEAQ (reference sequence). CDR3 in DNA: TGTGCCAGCAGCTTAGTAGCCGCGTATGCTGGAAACACCATATATTTT. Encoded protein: CASSLVAAYAGNTIYF.

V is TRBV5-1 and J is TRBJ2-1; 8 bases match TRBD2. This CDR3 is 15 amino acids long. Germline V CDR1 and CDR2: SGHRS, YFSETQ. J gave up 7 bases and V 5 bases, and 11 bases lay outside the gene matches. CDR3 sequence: CASREREPRWNEQFF. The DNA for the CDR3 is TGCGCCAGCAGGGAGCGGGAGCCTAGGTGGAATGAGCAGTTCTTC. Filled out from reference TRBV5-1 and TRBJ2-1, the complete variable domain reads KAGVTQTPRYLIKTRGQQVTLSCSPISGHRSVSWYQQTPGQGLQFLFEYFSETQRNKGNFPGRFSGRQFSNSRSEMNVSTLELGDSALYLCASREREPRWNEQFFGPGTRLTVL.

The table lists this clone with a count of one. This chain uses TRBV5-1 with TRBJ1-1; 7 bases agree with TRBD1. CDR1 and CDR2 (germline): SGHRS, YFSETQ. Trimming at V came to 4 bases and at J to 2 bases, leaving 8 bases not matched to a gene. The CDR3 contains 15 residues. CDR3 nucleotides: TGCGCCAGCAGCCCAGGGGGGTCGTATAACACTGAAGCTTTCTTT. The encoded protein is CASSPGGSYNTEAFF.

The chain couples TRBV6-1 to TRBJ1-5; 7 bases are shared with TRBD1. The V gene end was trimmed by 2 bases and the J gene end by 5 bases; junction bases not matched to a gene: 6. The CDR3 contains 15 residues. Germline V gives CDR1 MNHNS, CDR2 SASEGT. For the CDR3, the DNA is TGTGCCAGCAGTGAACCGACAGGGTGGTATCAGCCCCAGCATTTT. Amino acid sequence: CASSEPTGWYQPQHF.

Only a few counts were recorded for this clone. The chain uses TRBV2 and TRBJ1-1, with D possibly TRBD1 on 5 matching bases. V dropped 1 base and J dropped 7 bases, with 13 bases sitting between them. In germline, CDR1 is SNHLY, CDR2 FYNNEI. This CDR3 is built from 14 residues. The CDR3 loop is CASSEGWRQREAFF. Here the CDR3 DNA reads TGTGCCAGCAGTGAAGGGTGGCGACAGCGTGAAGCTTTCTTT.

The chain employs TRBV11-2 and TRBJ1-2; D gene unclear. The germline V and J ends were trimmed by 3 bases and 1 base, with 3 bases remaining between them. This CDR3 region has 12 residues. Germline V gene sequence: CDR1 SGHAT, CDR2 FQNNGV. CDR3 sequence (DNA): TGTGCCAGCAGCTTCCGTAACTATGGCTACACCTTC. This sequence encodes CASSFRNYGYTF.

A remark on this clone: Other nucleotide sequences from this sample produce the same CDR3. CDR3 region: CASSQEATRSSHYGYTF. The CDR3 region has the DNA TGTGCCAGCAGCCAAGAGGCGACAAGGTCGAGCCACTATGGCTACACCTTC. The chain carries TRBV4-2 and TRBJ1-2; D is unresolved. Trimming cost V 0 bases and J 3 bases, with 17 bases left between them. The CDR3 totals 17 residues. CDR1 is LGHNA and CDR2 is YNFKEQ in the germline V gene.

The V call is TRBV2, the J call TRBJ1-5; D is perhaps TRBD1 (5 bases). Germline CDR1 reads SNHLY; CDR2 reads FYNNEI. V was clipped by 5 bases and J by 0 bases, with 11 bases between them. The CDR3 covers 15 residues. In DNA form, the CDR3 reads TGTGCCAGCAGTACGGGACTCTATAGCAATCAGCCCCAGCATTTT. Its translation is CASSTGLYSNQPQHF. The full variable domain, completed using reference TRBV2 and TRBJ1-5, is EPEVTQTPSHQVTQMGQEVILRCVPISNHLYFYWYRQILGQKVEFLVSFYNNEISEKSEIFDDQFSVERPDGSNFTLKIRSTKLEDSAMYFCASSTGLYSNQPQHFGDGTRLSIL.

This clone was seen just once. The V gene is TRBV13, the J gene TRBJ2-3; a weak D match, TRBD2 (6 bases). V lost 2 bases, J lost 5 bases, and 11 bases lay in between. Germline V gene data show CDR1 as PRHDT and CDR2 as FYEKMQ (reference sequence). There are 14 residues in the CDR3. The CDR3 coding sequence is TGTGCCAGCAGCTTAATCCCGGGGGAAGATACGCAGTATTTT. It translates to CASSLIPGEDTQYF.

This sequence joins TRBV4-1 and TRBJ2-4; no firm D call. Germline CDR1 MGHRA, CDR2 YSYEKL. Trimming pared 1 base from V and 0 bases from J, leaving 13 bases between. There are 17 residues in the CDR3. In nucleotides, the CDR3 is TGCGCCAGCAGCCAAGCCCTAATTGCCTCAGCCAAAAACATTCAGTACTTC. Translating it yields CASSQALIASAKNIQYF.

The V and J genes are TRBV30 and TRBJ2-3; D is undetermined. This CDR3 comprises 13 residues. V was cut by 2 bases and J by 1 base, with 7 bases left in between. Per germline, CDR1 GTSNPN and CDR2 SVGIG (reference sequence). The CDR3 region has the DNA TGTGCCTGGAGTCCAAGCGGCACAGATACGCAGTATTTT. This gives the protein CAWSPSGTDTQYF. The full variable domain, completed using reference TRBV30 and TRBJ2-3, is SQTIHQWPATLVQPVGSPLSLECTVEGTSNPNLYWYRQAAGRGLQLLFYSVGIGQISSEVPQNLSASRPQDRQFILSSKKLLLSDSGFYLCAWSPSGTDTQYFGPGTRLTVL.

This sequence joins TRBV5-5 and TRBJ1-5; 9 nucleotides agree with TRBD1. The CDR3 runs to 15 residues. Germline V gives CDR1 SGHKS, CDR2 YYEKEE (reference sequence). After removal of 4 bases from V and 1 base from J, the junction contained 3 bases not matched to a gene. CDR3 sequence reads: CASSPGQGSNQPQHF. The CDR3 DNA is TGTGCCAGCAGCCCCGGACAGGGGAGCAATCAGCCCCAGCATTTT.

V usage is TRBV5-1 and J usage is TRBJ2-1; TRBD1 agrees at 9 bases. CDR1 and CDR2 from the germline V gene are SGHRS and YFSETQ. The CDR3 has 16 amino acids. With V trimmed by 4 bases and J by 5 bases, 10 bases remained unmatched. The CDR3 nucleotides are TGCGCCAGCAGCCTACCGGGACAGGGAAAGGACAATGAGCAGTTCTTC. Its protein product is CASSLPGQGKDNEQFF.

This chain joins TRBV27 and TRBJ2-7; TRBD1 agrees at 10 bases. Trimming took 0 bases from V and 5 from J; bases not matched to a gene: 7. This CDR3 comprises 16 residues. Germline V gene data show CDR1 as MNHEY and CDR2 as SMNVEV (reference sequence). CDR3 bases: TGTGCCAGCAGTTTATCGGCCGGGACAGGGGCCCACGAGCAGTACTTC. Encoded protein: CASSLSAGTGAHEQYF.

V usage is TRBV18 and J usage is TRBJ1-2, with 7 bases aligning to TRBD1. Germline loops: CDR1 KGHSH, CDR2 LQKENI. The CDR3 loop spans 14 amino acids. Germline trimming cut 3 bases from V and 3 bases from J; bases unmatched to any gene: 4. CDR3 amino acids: CASSPGQNHYGYTF. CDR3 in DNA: TGTGCCAGCTCACCGGGACAGAACCACTATGGCTACACCTTC.